Following are 16 T cell receptor beta chains from one sample sequenced in a study of T cells in localized non-small cell lung cancer. The assay was immunoSEQ multiplex PCR, and TCRdb's table has in-frame clones only and misses some. The table includes almost 40,000 clones, roughly 83% detected once. Sequencing used PBMCs, obtained before any cancer treatment. These receptors all stem from a woman aged 35 to 70 with stage II squamous cell lung carcinoma.

The chain links TRBV7-9 to TRBJ2-5; D perhaps matches TRBD2 (5 bases). Trimming shortened V by 8 bases and J by 2 bases, and 21 bases separated the two germline ends. Looked up from germline, CDR1 is SEHNR and CDR2 is FQNEAQ (reference sequence). CDR3 size: 16 residues. CDR3 nucleotide sequence: TGTGCCAGCTTACCTCCCGGGATGGGAAATCAAGAGACCCAGTACTTC. This encodes CASLPPGMGNQETQYF.

V and J are TRBV2 and TRBJ2-7; 8 bases fit TRBD1. Trimming took 8 bases from V and 2 from J; bases not matched to a gene: 8. The length of the CDR3 is 14 residues. Germline V lookup: CDR1 SNHLY, CDR2 FYNNEI. CDR3 sequence: CASRQGTSAYEQYF. The CDR3 DNA reads TGTGCCAGCCGACAGGGGACTTCGGCCTACGAGCAGTACTTC.

This clone was seen just once. The chain couples TRBV11-2 to TRBJ1-5; weak D call: TRBD1 (6 bases). The germline V gene has CDR1 SGHAT and CDR2 FQNNGV. Trimming took 5 bases from V and 3 from J, leaving 11 bases between them. This CDR3 is built from 14 residues. CDR3 region: CASSKDSFNQPQHF. CDR3 nucleotide sequence: TGTGCCAGCAGCAAGGACAGCTTCAATCAGCCCCAGCATTTT.

The chain has TRBV4-3 and TRBJ2-4; 7 bases map to TRBD2. The CDR3 is 16 residues long. V shed 3 bases and J 8 bases; nucleotides not matched to a gene: 13. Germline lookup yields CDR1 LGHNA and CDR2 YSLEER. CDR3 nucleotide sequence: TGCGCCAGCAGCCATATCTCGGGGGGTGTGAGGGACATTCAGTACTTC. Its protein product is CASSHISGGVRDIQYF.

The chain has TRBV2 and TRBJ2-3; 7 bases match TRBD2. The ends lost 8 bases at V and 2 bases at J; junction bases unmatched: 10. Germline CDR1 SNHLY, CDR2 FYNNEI. The CDR3 runs to 15 residues. As DNA, the CDR3 is TGTGCCAGCCTGCTGAGCGGGGAGCACACAGATACGCAGTATTTT. It encodes CASLLSGEHTDTQYF.

This clone is judged medium-sized. This chain joins TRBV7-9 and TRBJ1-1; D is unresolved. Germline-derived CDR1 and CDR2 are SEHNR and FQNEAQ (reference sequence). V lost 1 base, J lost 0 bases, and 6 bases lay in between. This CDR3 comprises 14 residues. As DNA, the CDR3 is TGTGCCAGCAGCTTAGGCCAGATGAACACTGAAGCTTTCTTT. Residues: CASSLGQMNTEAFF. Full variable domain (missing parts from reference TRBV7-9 and TRBJ1-1): DTGVSQNPRHKITKRGQNVTFRCDPISEHNRLYWYRQTLGQGPEFLTYFQNEAQLEKSRLLSDRFSAERPKGSFSTLEIQRTEQGDSAMYLCASSLGQMNTEAFFGQGTRLTVV.

This clone was picked up one time. The chain's CDR3 is CASKGGNQPQHF. CDR3 DNA: TGTGCCAGCAAGGGTGGCAATCAGCCCCAGCATTTT. This chain links TRBV28 with TRBJ1-5; D gene ambiguous. The CDR3 length is 12 residues. Germline CDR1 is MDHEN and CDR2 is SYDVKM. V gave up 7 bases and J gave up 2 bases, with 6 bases separating them.

The chain couples TRBV5-6 to TRBJ1-5; D call uncertain. Germline values: CDR1 SGHDT, CDR2 YYEEEE. Trimming took 0 bases from V and 5 from J, leaving 3 bases between them. The CDR3 spans 12 residues. The CDR3 region has the DNA TGTGCCAGCAGCTTGGGGGATCAGCCCCAGCATTTT. Translation gives CASSLGDQPQHF.

This chain links TRBV5-6 with TRBJ2-3; D is undetermined. The CDR3 spans 14 residues. Trimming took off 2 bases at V and 3 bases at J, with 10 bases between the two ends. Germline assignment: CDR1 SGHDT and CDR2 YYEEEE. The DNA of the CDR3 is TGTGCCAGCAGCTTTGGAAGGCTTACAGATACGCAGTATTTT. It yields the protein CASSFGRLTDTQYF.

The rearrangement uses TRBV10-3 and TRBJ1-5; possible D gene TRBD1, 5 bases. V was cut by 0 bases and J by 7 bases, with 13 bases left in between. Germline CDR1 is ENHRY and CDR2 is SYGVKD. The length of the CDR3 is 15 residues. CDR3 nucleotides: TGTGCCATCAGTGAGTCTAATGGCGGGGGACAGCCCCAGCATTTT. This translates into CAISESNGGGQPQHF.

This clone has a handful of counts. The chain links TRBV5-1 to TRBJ2-3, with a possible D match to TRBD2 (6 bases). V was clipped by 0 bases and J by 6 bases, with 14 bases between them. The CDR3 consists of 15 residues. Germline V lookup: CDR1 SGHRS, CDR2 YFSETQ. CDR3 residues: CASSLGLGAEDTQYF. The CDR3 nucleotides are TGCGCCAGCAGCTTGGGACTAGGGGCGGAGGATACGCAGTATTTT.

This chain links TRBV28 with TRBJ2-7, with D possibly being TRBD1 (6 bases). The CDR3 runs 15 residues. Trimming removed 5 bases at V and 4 bases at J, with 18 bases between. From germline, CDR1 is MDHEN and CDR2 SYDVKM. The CDR3 loop reads CASSTPGTTLYEQYF. Here the CDR3 DNA reads TGTGCCAGCAGTACCCCCGGGACAACCCTATACGAGCAGTACTTC. The variable domain in full, with the rest retrieved from reference TRBV28 and TRBJ2-7, is DVKVTQSSRYLVKRTGEKVFLECVQDMDHENMFWYRQDPGLGLRLIYFSYDVKMKEKGDIPEGYSVSREKKERFSLILESASTNQTSMYLCASSTPGTTLYEQYFGPGTRLTVT.

In this sample, this clone turned up many times. This sequence joins TRBV6-1 and TRBJ2-7, with D possibly being TRBD1 (6 bases). The germline V gene encodes CDR1 MNHNS and CDR2 SASEGT. The CDR3 has 12 residues. Trimming cost V 6 bases and J 4 bases, with 10 bases left between them. The CDR3 sequence: CASSLRGYEQYV. Written as DNA, the CDR3 is TGTGCCAGCAGCCTCAGGGGATACGAGCAGTACGTC.

The chain couples TRBV7-2 to TRBJ2-2; no clear D. Germline assignment: CDR1 SGHTA and CDR2 FQGNSA. V dropped 3 bases and J dropped 6 bases, with 8 bases sitting between them. The CDR3 is 13 amino acids. As DNA, the CDR3 is TGTGCCAGCAGCTTCACCGCGTCCGGGGAGCTGTTTTTT. Translation gives CASSFTASGELFF.

This clone appeared a few times. The chain combines TRBV6-5 with TRBJ2-1; TRBD2 is a possible D gene (6 bases). The CDR3 is 13 residues long. The V gene's germline CDR1 is MNHEY and CDR2 SVGAGI. V lost 6 bases to trimming and J lost 6 bases, with 12 bases between them. The DNA of the CDR3 is TGTGCCAGCAGCCTGACTAGTTCCAATGAGCAGTTCTTC. It codes for CASSLTSSNEQFF.

This chain connects TRBV6-5 to TRBJ2-3, with 8 nucleotides matching TRBD2. The CDR3 contains 14 residues. The V gene's germline CDR1 is MNHEY and CDR2 SVGAGI. The V gene end was trimmed by 2 bases and the J gene end by 4 bases; junction bases not matched to a gene: 2. CDR3 nucleotide sequence: TGTGCCAGCAGTTACCGGGAGGGCCCAGATACGCAGTATTTT. This encodes CASSYREGPDTQYF.